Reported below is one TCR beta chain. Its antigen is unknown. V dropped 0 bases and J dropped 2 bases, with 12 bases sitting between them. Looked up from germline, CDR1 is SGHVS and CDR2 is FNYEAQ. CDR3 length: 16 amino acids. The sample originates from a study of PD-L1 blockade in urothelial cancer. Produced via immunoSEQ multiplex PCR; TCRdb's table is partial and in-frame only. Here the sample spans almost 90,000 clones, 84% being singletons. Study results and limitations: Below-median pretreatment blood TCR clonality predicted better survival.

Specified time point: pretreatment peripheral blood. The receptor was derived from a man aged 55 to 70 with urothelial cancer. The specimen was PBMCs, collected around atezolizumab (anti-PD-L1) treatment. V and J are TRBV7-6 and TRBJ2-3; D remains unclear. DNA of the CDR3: TGTGCCAGCAGCTTAGCCTCTTCACTTAACACAGATACGCAGTATTTT. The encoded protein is CASSLASSLNTDTQYF.